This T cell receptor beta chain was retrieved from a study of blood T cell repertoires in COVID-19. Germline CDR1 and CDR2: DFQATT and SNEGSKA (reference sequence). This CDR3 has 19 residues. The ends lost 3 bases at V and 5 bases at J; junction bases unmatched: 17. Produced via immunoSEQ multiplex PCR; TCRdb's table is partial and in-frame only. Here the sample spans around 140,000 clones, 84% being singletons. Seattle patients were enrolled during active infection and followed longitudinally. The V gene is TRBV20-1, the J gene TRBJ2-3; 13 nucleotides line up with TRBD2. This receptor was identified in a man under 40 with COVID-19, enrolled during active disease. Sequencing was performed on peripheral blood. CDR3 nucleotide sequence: TGCAGTGCTAGTACCTCGGGACTAGCGGGACCACACCCCGGAGATACGCAGTATTTT. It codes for CSASTSGLAGPHPGDTQYF.